The rows below give T cell receptor beta chains drawn from one sample of a study of technical replicates of blood from several donors. The table came from immunoSEQ multiplex PCR; TCRdb's copy has only in-frame clones and leaves some out. Of approximately 92,000 clones detected, approximately 96% appear once; the ten largest clones hold 0.34%. Sequenced sample: T cells isolated from PBMCs. The origin of the receptors is a human donor in good health. Each CDR3 is given with its conserved first and last residue. The order of the fields is V gene, CDR3 length, clone size, J gene, D gene, CDR3 protein, CDR3 DNA. A D gene is named only where the DNA matches it firmly. Clone size appears in some rows only: once, few, many, or a class for an expanded clone.

TRBV27	14	.	TRBJ1-2	.	CASSFLGQTYGYTF	TGTGCCAGCAGTTTTCTCGGACAGACCTATGGCTACACCTTC
TRBV5-4	15	once	TRBJ2-1	TRBD2	CASSVAGSSYNEQFF	TGTGCCAGCAGCGTAGCGGGCAGCTCCTACAATGAGCAGTTCTTC
TRBV5-1	16	.	TRBJ2-7	.	CASSLDLDRFSYEQYF	TGCGCCAGCAGCTTGGACCTGGACAGATTCTCCTACGAGCAGTACTTC
TRBV10-3	14	.	TRBJ1-1	.	CAIMGGSGDTEAFF	TGTGCCATTATGGGGGGGTCTGGGGACACTGAAGCTTTCTTT
TRBV20-1	11	few	TRBJ1-1	.	CSAEGGAEAFF	TGCAGTGCGGAAGGAGGGGCTGAAGCTTTCTTT
TRBV19	16	.	TRBJ1-2	.	CASSMFGFRQNYGYTF	TGTGCCAGTAGTATGTTCGGTTTTCGACAGAACTATGGCTACACCTTC
TRBV25-1	15	.	TRBJ1-1	TRBD1	CASSDAGQGKAEAFF	TGTGCCAGCAGTGACGCGGGACAGGGTAAAGCTGAAGCTTTCTTT
TRBV29-1	12	.	TRBJ2-1	TRBD1	CSGGQVPDEQFF	TGCAGCGGCGGACAGGTCCCTGATGAGCAGTTCTTC
TRBV19	15	.	TRBJ2-7	TRBD1	CASSPSGTGSYEQYF	TGTGCCAGTAGTCCAAGCGGGACAGGGTCCTACGAGCAGTACTTC
TRBV19	15	.	TRBJ2-2	TRBD2	CASSPSSGSLGELFF	TGTGCCAGTAGTCCTAGTAGCGGGAGTCTCGGGGAGCTGTTTTTT
TRBV5-1	13	.	TRBJ1-1	.	CASSFADNTEAFF	TGCGCCAGCAGCTTCGCGGATAACACTGAAGCTTTCTTT
TRBV7-9	17	.	TRBJ2-7	.	CASSLALPSGPTYEQYF	TGTGCCAGCAGCTTAGCGCTTCCCAGCGGACCTACCTACGAGCAGTACTTC
TRBV10-2	15	once	TRBJ2-3	.	CASTLTQISSDTQYF	TGCGCCAGCACCCTGACTCAGATTAGTTCAGATACGCAGTATTTT
TRBV7-8	14	.	TRBJ1-2	.	CASSLVNRYYGYTF	TGTGCCAGCAGCTTAGTCAACAGATACTATGGCTACACCTTC
TRBV6-5	15	.	TRBJ2-7	TRBD1	CASSLETGINYEQYF	TGTGCCAGCAGTTTGGAGACAGGGATCAATTACGAGCAGTACTTC
TRBV5-1	16	.	TRBJ2-3	TRBD1	CASSLVDRGGTDTQYF	TGCGCCAGCAGCTTGGTTGACAGGGGGGGCACAGATACGCAGTATTTT
TRBV2	16	.	TRBJ2-2	.	CASGGTEYTNTGELFF	TGTGCCAGCGGCGGGACTGAATATACGAACACCGGGGAGCTGTTTTTT
TRBV4-1	14	.	TRBJ2-7	TRBD2	CASSQVTSGYEQYF	TGCGCCAGCAGCCAAGTTACTAGCGGGTACGAGCAGTACTTC
TRBV11-2	13	.	TRBJ1-2	.	CASSPSGGYGYTF	TGTGCCAGCAGCCCATCAGGTGGCTATGGCTACACCTTC
TRBV18	14	.	TRBJ1-2	TRBD1	CASSQGAADYGYTF	TGTGCCAGCTCGCAGGGGGCGGCGGACTATGGCTACACCTTC
TRBV5-4	13	.	TRBJ2-3	.	CASSSTGTDTQYF	TGTGCCAGCAGCAGTACTGGCACAGATACGCAGTATTTT
TRBV5-1	13	.	TRBJ2-7	TRBD2	CASRGGEPYEQYF	TGCGCCAGCAGGGGAGGGGAGCCCTACGAGCAGTACTTC
TRBV18	14	.	TRBJ2-7	.	CASSHRDNPDEQYF	TGTGCCAGCTCGCACCGGGACAACCCCGACGAGCAGTACTTC
TRBV19	15	.	TRBJ1-5	.	CASSATGSSNQPQHF	TGTGCCAGTAGTGCAACAGGGAGCAGCAATCAGCCCCAGCATTTT
TRBV11-3	12	.	TRBJ2-7	.	CASGYREHEQYF	TGTGCCAGCGGATACAGGGAGCACGAGCAGTACTTC
TRBV11-2	18	.	TRBJ1-1	TRBD1	CASSSTYVPRGQGDEAFF	TGTGCCAGCAGCTCCACTTATGTCCCTAGGGGACAGGGTGATGAAGCTTTCTTT
TRBV10-2	15	once	TRBJ2-3	.	CAGRTLGNPTDTQYF	TGCGCCGGCAGAACTCTCGGGAACCCCACAGATACGCAGTATTTT
TRBV7-2	14	.	TRBJ2-1	TRBD2	CASSLLAGYNEQFF	TGTGCCAGCAGCTTACTAGCGGGGTACAATGAGCAGTTCTTC
TRBV11-3	13	.	TRBJ1-1	.	CASSLGENTEAFF	TGTGCCAGCAGCTTAGGAGAGAACACTGAAGCTTTCTTT